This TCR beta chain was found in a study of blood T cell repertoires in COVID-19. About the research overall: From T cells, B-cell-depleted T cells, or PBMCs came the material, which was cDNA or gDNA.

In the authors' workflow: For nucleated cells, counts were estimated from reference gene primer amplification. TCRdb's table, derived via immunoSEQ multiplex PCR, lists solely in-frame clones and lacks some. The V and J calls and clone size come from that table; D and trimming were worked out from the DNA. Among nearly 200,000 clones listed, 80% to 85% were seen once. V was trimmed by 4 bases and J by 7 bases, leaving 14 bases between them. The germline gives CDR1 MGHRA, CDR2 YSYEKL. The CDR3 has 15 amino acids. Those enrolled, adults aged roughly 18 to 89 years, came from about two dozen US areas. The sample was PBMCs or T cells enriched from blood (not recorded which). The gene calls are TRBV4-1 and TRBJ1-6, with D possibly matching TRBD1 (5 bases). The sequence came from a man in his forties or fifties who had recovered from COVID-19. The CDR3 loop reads CASSPSLGQNSPLHF. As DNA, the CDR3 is TGCGCCAGCAGCCCCAGCTTGGGGCAGAATTCACCCCTCCACTTT.